The 3 T cell receptor beta chains given below trace back to one sample, sequenced in a study of T cells in Graves' hyperthyroidism and ophthalmopathy. Template material for amplifying TCR beta CDR3 regions consisted of RNA transcripts. An initial round of RT-PCR targeting the TCR CDR3 relied on the HTBI primer set. Each CDR3 protein gets one entry after TCRdb re-called the multiplex PCR reads with MiXCR. The sample has 75,000 to 100,000 distinct CDR3 sequences, around 37% seen once. The sample was peripheral blood or thyroid tissue (not recorded which). These TCRs come from a young woman with Graves' hyperthyroidism.

V and J are TRBV20-1 and TRBJ1-2; 12 nucleotides agree with TRBD1. With V trimmed by 6 bases and J by 9 bases, 14 bases remained unmatched. This CDR3 has 15 amino acids. The germline gives CDR1 DFQATT, CDR2 SNEGSKA (reference sequence). The CDR3 sequence: CSAWDRGRWENSYTF. As DNA, the CDR3 is TGCAGTGCGTGGGACAGGGGGCGATGGGAGAATAGCTACACCTTC.

This clonotype has ten or more counts. This sequence joins TRBV4-2 and TRBJ2-7, with TRBD2 matching over 8 bases. The J segment lost 9 bases and the V segment lost 0 bases, leaving 7 bases of the junction unmatched. The CDR3 totals 14 residues. Germline CDR1 reads LGHNA; CDR2 reads YNFKEQ. As DNA, the CDR3 is TGTGCCAGCAGCCAAGAAGCGGGAGAGAGAGGGCAGTACTTC. Its translation is CASSQEAGERGQYF.

This clonotype was counted at least ten times. V is TRBV3-1 and J is TRBJ2-7, with a weak D call TRBD1 (6 bases). The CDR3 covers 15 residues. Trimming pared 0 bases from V and 3 bases from J, leaving 12 bases between. Germline CDR1 and CDR2: LGHDT and YNNKEL (reference sequence). The CDR3 loop reads CASSQDLGQNYEQYF. The CDR3 nucleotides read TGTGCCAGCAGCCAAGATCTCGGACAGAACTACGAGCAGTACTTC.